The following is a T cell receptor beta chain sequence with its context. Original methodology: How many nucleated cells were present was estimated from reference gene primer amplification. TCRdb keeps only in-frame clones here, not all; method: immunoSEQ multiplex PCR. Clonal size and the V and J genes are those of that table, whereas D and trimming came from the DNA. The sample shows approximately 350,000 clones, more than 85% of them seen only once. These data originate in a study of blood T cell repertoires in COVID-19. This CDR3 is built from 13 residues. Trimming pared 3 bases from V and 6 bases from J, leaving 8 bases between. The germline CDR1 and CDR2 sequences are LNHNV and YYDKDF (reference sequence).

The receptor was derived from a woman in her thirties who had recovered from COVID-19. V is TRBV15 and J is TRBJ2-2, with unresolved D. Sequenced material: PBMCs or T cells enriched from blood (not recorded which). CDR3 protein: CATSRVYAGELFF. The CDR3 DNA sequence: TGTGCCACCAGCAGGGTCTACGCCGGGGAGCTGTTTTTT.